This passage covers 9 T cell receptor beta chains from one sample sequenced in a study of Graves' ophthalmopathy and Graves' hyperthyroidism. RNA transcripts yielded amplified TCR beta CDR3 regions. Investigators did first-round RT-PCR with HTBI primers, then second-round multiplex PCR. TCRdb used MiXCR to reprocess the multiplex PCR reads, holding one entry per CDR3 protein. Of some 1.1 million distinct CDR3 sequences detected, roughly two fifths appear once; the ten largest clones hold approximately 10%. Sequenced: peripheral blood or thyroid tissue (not recorded which). Every receptor here comes from an adult man with Graves' hyperthyroidism.

This clonotype was counted only a few times. CDR3 sequence: CARTQSRGGRTGELFF. The CDR3 region has the DNA TGCGCCAGAACTCAATCAAGGGGGGGACGAACCGGGGAGCTGTTTTTT. The chain has TRBV4-3 and TRBJ2-2, with D possibly matching TRBD2 (7 bases). Germline CDR1 reads LGHNA; CDR2 reads YSLEER. CDR3 length equals 16 residues. V was pared by 9 bases and J by 5 bases, with 22 bases between.

In its sample, this clonotype was seen a few times. J is TRBJ1-1 and V is TRBV4-1; D remains ambiguous. CDR3 size: 15 residues. Germline values: CDR1 MGHRA, CDR2 YSYEKL. Trimming pared 0 bases from V and 0 bases from J, leaving 8 bases between. Written as DNA, the CDR3 is TGCGCCAGCAGCCAAGAACGACACATGAACACTGAAGCTTTCTTT. Its translation is CASSQERHMNTEAFF.

The rearrangement links TRBV24-1 to TRBJ2-5; 10 bases are a match to TRBD2. The CDR3 loop spans 19 amino acids. Germline values: CDR1 KGHDR, CDR2 SFDVKD. V dropped 1 base and J dropped 1; count of bases not matched to a gene: 11. The CDR3 region has the DNA TGTGCCACCAGTGATTTCCGGTTAGCGGGAGGTCAGGCCCAAGAGACCCAGTACTTC. Residues: CATSDFRLAGGQAQETQYF.

This clonotype was seen at least ten times. The chain uses TRBV5-8 and TRBJ1-2, with TRBD1 matching over 9 bases. Germline trimming cut 3 bases from V and 7 bases from J; bases unmatched to any gene: 7. The CDR3 length is 14 residues. Germline lookup yields CDR1 SGHTS and CDR2 YDEGEE. As DNA, the CDR3 is TGTGCCAGCAGCTCCACCGGGACAGGGAGTGGCTACACCTTC. This encodes CASSSTGTGSGYTF.

The chain links TRBV30 to TRBJ1-1, with D possibly being TRBD1 (5 bases). V dropped 8 bases and J dropped 4 bases, with 11 bases sitting between them. The V gene's germline CDR1 is GTSNPN and CDR2 SVGIG (reference sequence). The CDR3 covers 11 residues. Written as DNA, the CDR3 is TGTGCCCTGGAGGGGTTCACTGAAGCTTTCTTT. Encoded protein: CALEGFTEAFF.

J is TRBJ2-5 and V is TRBV9; 7 bases fit TRBD1. The J segment lost 7 bases and the V segment lost 4 bases, leaving 7 bases of the junction unmatched. Germline V gene lookup returns CDR1 SGDLS and CDR2 YYNGEE. CDR3 length equals 13 residues. CDR3 DNA sequence: TGTGCCAGCAGCCGGGACAGTCACTGGACCCAGTACTTC. This codes for CASSRDSHWTQYF.

This clonotype was counted only a few times. V and J are TRBV6-1 and TRBJ1-5, with unresolved D. The V end was cut by 2 bases, the J end by 5 bases, with 10 bases between. Germline V gene sequence: CDR1 MNHNS, CDR2 SASEGT. The CDR3 is made up of 14 amino acids. The CDR3 region has the DNA TGTGCCAGCAGTGAAAGGCCAGTGTATCAGCCCCAGCATTTT. As protein: CASSERPVYQPQHF.

This clonotype came up many times. The chain is built from TRBV7-9 and TRBJ2-7; D unclear. Germline CDR1 SEHNR, CDR2 FQNEAQ (reference sequence). V gave up 5 bases and J gave up 7 bases, with 15 bases separating them. There are 13 residues in the CDR3. In DNA, the CDR3 is TGTGCCAGCAGCGCAGGACGCGTTAGGGAGCAGTACTTC. Its protein is CASSAGRVREQYF.

Concerning this clonotype: This clone may be a read error of a much larger clone one base away. This chain uses TRBV5-1 with TRBJ1-5, with D unresolved. The CDR3 sequence is 15 residues long. Germline CDR1 is SGHRS and CDR2 is YFSETQ. V was pared by 0 bases and J by 5 bases, with 12 bases between. CDR3 residues: CASSLDGNDDQPQHF. DNA of the CDR3: TGCGCCAGCAGCTTGGATGGGAATGACGATCAGCCCCAGCATTTT.